A selection of T cell receptor beta chains follows, all from one sample in a study of shared clonotypes between healthy human individuals. This table comes from immunoSEQ multiplex PCR, and its TCRdb copy is limited to in-frame clones, with some not included. The sample includes 450,000 to 500,000 clones, about 78% of them seen just once. Material: PBMCs. The origin of the receptors is a middle-aged woman in good health. Some clones in this sample may be carry-over from other donors' samples. The CDR3 runs from the conserved cysteine through the conserved F or W. A D gene is named only where the DNA matches it firmly. Not all rows give a size; the values are once, few, many and, for expanded clones, a class.

CDR3 | DNA | size | J | V | D
CASSPGQAGGGTEAFF | TGTGCCAGCTCACCGGGACAGGCAGGCGGCGGCACTGAAGCTTTCTTT | - | TRBJ1-1 | TRBV18 | TRBD1
CASSGKGTDTQYF | TGTGCCAGCTCAGGGAAAGGCACAGATACGCAGTATTTT | - | TRBJ2-3 | TRBV2 | -
CASSETGRWTGANVLTF | TGCGCCAGCAGTGAGACAGGGAGGTGGACTGGGGCCAACGTCCTGACTTTC | once | TRBJ2-6 | TRBV10-1 | -
CASSIPGLAGVTDTQYF | TGTGCCAGCAGCATCCCAGGACTAGCGGGAGTTACAGATACGCAGTATTTT | - | TRBJ2-3 | TRBV5-4 | TRBD2
CASSFRREYETQYF | TGTGCCAGCAGCTTCCGAAGGGAGTACGAGACCCAGTACTTC | - | TRBJ2-5 | TRBV5-8 | -
CAWTGGVANQPQHF | TGTGCCTGGACCGGAGGGGTTGCGAATCAGCCCCAGCATTTT | once | TRBJ1-5 | TRBV30 | -
CASSSRNRDDEQYF | TGTGCCAGCAGCTCCCGAAACAGGGACGACGAGCAGTACTTC | - | TRBJ2-7 | TRBV11-3 | -
CASSSLGYNEQFF | TGTGCCAGCAGTTCCCTAGGGTACAATGAGCAGTTCTTC | - | TRBJ2-1 | TRBV6-5 | -
CASSLGQGRGHEQYF | TGCGCCAGCTCCCTGGGCCAGGGTAGGGGTCACGAGCAGTACTTC | - | TRBJ2-7 | TRBV5-1 | -
CATSRIDRGAEAFF | TGTGCCACCAGCAGAATAGACAGGGGTGCTGAAGCTTTCTTT | - | TRBJ1-1 | TRBV15 | TRBD1
CASSLGARGYGYTF | TGTGCCAGCAGTTTGGGGGCGCGGGGCTATGGCTACACCTTC | - | TRBJ1-2 | TRBV27 | -
CSAGTGETEAFF | TGCAGCGCCGGGACAGGTGAGACTGAAGCTTTCTTT | - | TRBJ1-1 | TRBV29-1 | TRBD1
CASSRNGAREETQYF | TGTGCCAGCTCCCGTAACGGGGCAAGGGAAGAGACCCAGTACTTC | few | TRBJ2-5 | TRBV18 | -
CASSLRSSSGSLWGETQYF | TGTGCTAGCAGCTTAAGGTCGTCTAGCGGGAGTTTGTGGGGAGAGACCCAGTACTTC | - | TRBJ2-5 | TRBV7-7 | TRBD2
CASSPGTRGGPRTGELFF | TGTGCCAGCAGCCCAGGTACTAGAGGCGGACCGCGCACCGGGGAGCTGTTTTTT | - | TRBJ2-2 | TRBV5-6 | -
CAISESTGTYEQYF | TGTGCCATCAGTGAGTCCACAGGAACCTACGAGCAGTACTTC | - | TRBJ2-7 | TRBV10-3 | -
CASTEGSGRAGFETQYF | TGCGCCAGCACCGAAGGGAGCGGGAGGGCAGGTTTCGAGACCCAGTACTTC | - | TRBJ2-5 | TRBV5-1 | TRBD2
CASSSGGGSPYNEQFF | TGTGCCAGCAGTTCCGGGGGGGGGAGCCCCTACAATGAGCAGTTCTTC | many | TRBJ2-1 | TRBV6-5 | TRBD2
CASSLVVNTEAFF | TGTGCCAGCAGCTTAGTCGTGAACACTGAAGCTTTCTTT | - | TRBJ1-1 | TRBV7-2 | -
CASSQTGSGANVLTF | TGTGCCAGCAGCCAGACAGGGTCTGGGGCCAACGTCCTGACTTTC | - | TRBJ2-6 | TRBV11-2 | TRBD1
CASSSGTGSDSGNTIYF | TGTGCCAGCAGTTCCGGGACAGGTTCCGACAGTGGAAACACCATATATTTT | - | TRBJ1-3 | TRBV28 | TRBD1
CAISEAKVVSYNEQFF | TGTGCCATCAGTGAGGCAAAGGTTGTCTCCTACAATGAGCAGTTCTTC | - | TRBJ2-1 | TRBV10-3 | -
CASSLGGTGEGYGYTF | TGTGCCAGCAGCTTAGGGGGGACAGGAGAAGGCTATGGCTACACCTTC | - | TRBJ1-2 | TRBV7-9 | TRBD1
CASSRVYDSSTDTQYF | TGTGCCAGCAGTCGGGTCTACGACTCTAGCACAGATACGCAGTATTTT | - | TRBJ2-3 | TRBV2 | -
CASSPRQGTRMEQFF | TGCGCCAGCAGCCCAAGACAGGGGACTAGAATGGAGCAGTTCTTC | - | TRBJ2-1 | TRBV5-1 | -
CASSNTGGTEAFF | TGTGCCAGCAGTAACACAGGGGGCACTGAAGCTTTCTTT | few | TRBJ1-1 | TRBV6-5 | TRBD1
CASRLRQNTEAFF | TGTGCCAGCAGACTACGACAGAACACTGAAGCTTTCTTT | once | TRBJ1-1 | TRBV6-5 | -
CASSPTGGGETQYF | TGTGCTAGCAGCCCAACAGGGGGCGGAGAGACCCAGTACTTC | - | TRBJ2-5 | TRBV7-7 | TRBD1
CASSMRVPGTYGYTF | TGTGCCAGTAGTATGAGGGTACCAGGAACCTATGGCTACACCTTC | once | TRBJ1-2 | TRBV19 | -
CASSLGAGTAYEQYF | TGTGCCAGCAGTTTAGGGGCCGGGACAGCCTACGAGCAGTACTTC | - | TRBJ2-7 | TRBV27 | TRBD1
CASSVEGLNTEAFF | TGTGCCAGCAGCGTCGAAGGACTGAACACTGAAGCTTTCTTT | - | TRBJ1-1 | TRBV9 | -
CASSRDSYYEQYF | TGTGCCAGCAGCCGGGACTCCTACTACGAGCAGTACTTC | - | TRBJ2-7 | TRBV27 | -
CASSSPGLAGSYNEQFF | TGTGCCAGCAGCTCTCCGGGACTAGCGGGGAGTTACAATGAGCAGTTCTTC | once | TRBJ2-1 | TRBV5-6 | TRBD2
CASSLSSGDEQYF | TGTGCCAGCAGCTTATCTAGCGGGGACGAGCAGTACTTC | - | TRBJ2-7 | TRBV11-3 | TRBD2
CASSPHGTGVKLVSYEQYF | TGCGCCAGCAGTCCCCACGGGACAGGGGTTAAGTTAGTATCCTACGAGCAGTACTTC | - | TRBJ2-7 | TRBV23-1 | TRBD1
CASSLSGGSNEKLFF | TGTGCCAGCAGCTTATCTGGGGGGTCTAATGAAAAACTGTTTTTT | once | TRBJ1-4 | TRBV11-2 | -
CASSLTAGYNEQFF | TGTGCCAGCAGCTTAACAGCGGGGTACAATGAGCAGTTCTTC | - | TRBJ2-1 | TRBV7-8 | TRBD2
CASSFSGANVLTF | TGTGCCAGCAGCTTTTCCGGGGCCAACGTCCTGACTTTC | - | TRBJ2-6 | TRBV11-1 | -
CAWSVLRGDEKLFF | TGTGCCTGGAGTGTACTCAGGGGTGATGAAAAACTGTTTTTT | - | TRBJ1-4 | TRBV30 | -
CASTREYEQYF | TGTGCCAGCACTAGGGAGTACGAGCAGTACTTC | - | TRBJ2-7 | TRBV2 | -
CSVGSRNEQFF | TGCAGCGTGGGAAGTAGAAATGAGCAGTTCTTC | - | TRBJ2-1 | TRBV29-1 | -
CASSVGWLAENIQYF | TGTGCCAGCAGCGTAGGGTGGCTGGCGGAAAACATTCAGTACTTC | - | TRBJ2-4 | TRBV9 | -